This T cell receptor beta chain comes out of a study of cytomegalovirus exposure and HLA in healthy donors. The study ran its PCR with 60 Vbeta and 13 Jbeta primers. Here immunoSEQ multiplex PCR was the method, and the copy in TCRdb shows in-frame clones only, minus some. The specimen's table records roughly 100,000 clones. Study outcomes and limitations: Association of a missense DCLRE1C variant with TCR beta V- and J-gene trimming was reported in a later analysis. The authors later found most CMV-associated TCR beta chains appeared HLA-restricted.

Comments on this clone: Its antigen is as yet unknown.

CDR1 is SNHLY, CDR2 FYNNEI, per germline. V was clipped by 6 bases and J by 13 bases; unmatched bases: 6. The CDR3 has 13 residues. The origin of this receptor is a woman aged 25 to 39 in good health and CMV-seronegative. The sample consisted of PBMCs. The genes are TRBV2 and TRBJ1-6; 10 bases align to TRBD1. The CDR3 DNA follows: TGTGCCAGCAGCGCGGGACAGGGGTCGCCCCTCCACTTT. This translates into CASSAGQGSPLHF.